Listed here are 31 T cell receptor beta chains from one sample, sequenced in a study of blood T cell repertoires in COVID-19. Profiling relied on immunoSEQ multiplex PCR, and the TCRdb table lists in-frame clones only, not all of them. The profile shows 230,000 or so clones, 70% to 90% of them singletons. Sequencing was done on a sample of PBMCs or T cells enriched from blood (not recorded which). The receptor set was obtained from a woman aged 50 to 60 with acute COVID-19.

The V call is TRBV27, the J call TRBJ2-7; D possibly corresponds to TRBD1 (6 bases). Trimming removed 2 bases from V and 6 bases from J, with 11 bases in between. The CDR3 covers 13 residues. Germline V gives CDR1 MNHEY, CDR2 SMNVEV (reference sequence). DNA of the CDR3: TGTGCCAGCAGTTTAACTCACAGGGCCGAGCAGTACTTC. It codes for CASSLTHRAEQYF.

The chain recombines TRBV11-3 with TRBJ2-2; maybe TRBD1 (6 bases). The CDR3 spans 15 residues. Looked up from germline, CDR1 is SGHNT and CDR2 is YENEEA. Deletions cut 5 bases from V and 5 bases from J, with 15 bases between. This CDR3 is CASSPSRGYTGELFF. The CDR3 coding sequence is TGTGCCAGCAGCCCGTCAAGGGGGTATACCGGGGAGCTGTTTTTT. Combining the CDR3 with reference TRBV11-3 and TRBJ2-2 gives the whole variable domain EAGVVQSPRYKIIEKKQPVAFWCNPISGHNTLYWYLQNLGQGPELLIRYENEEAVDDSQLPKDRFSAERLKGVDSTLKIQPAELGDSAVYLCASSPSRGYTGELFFGEGSRLTVL.

The chain combines TRBV12-3 or TRBV12-4 with TRBJ2-7, with TRBD2 identical over 14 bases. This CDR3 region has 13 residues. With 6 bases clipped from V and 11 bases from J, the junction kept 6 bases outside the gene matches. This CDR3 is CASSPGLAGVEYF. The CDR3 nucleotides are TGTGCCAGCAGCCCGGGACTAGCGGGAGTGGAGTACTTC.

As concerns this clone: Within the sample, other DNA sequences also encode this same CDR3. The chain is built from TRBV30 and TRBJ2-3, with 8 bases identical to TRBD2. CDR1 and CDR2 from the germline V gene are GTSNPN and SVGIG (reference sequence). The CDR3 runs to 13 residues. V dropped 0 bases and J dropped 6; count of bases not matched to a gene: 2. The CDR3, as DNA: TGTGCCTGGAGTGTAGCGGGAGCCGATACGCAGTATTTT. Translation: CAWSVAGADTQYF.

The chain combines TRBV10-2 with TRBJ2-2; D remains unclear. The ends were cut back, 5 bases at V and 4 bases at J, with 11 bases in the middle. CDR3 length: 14 residues. Germline V gene lookup returns CDR1 WSHSY and CDR2 SAAADI. The CDR3 here is CASSIMKSTGELFF. CDR3 DNA sequence: TGCGCCAGCAGTATAATGAAGAGCACCGGGGAGCTGTTTTTT.

The rearrangement uses TRBV29-1 and TRBJ2-7, with 9 nucleotides matching TRBD2. Germline V CDR1 and CDR2: SQVTM, ANQGSEA. The length of the CDR3 is 14 residues. J gave up 13 bases and V 3 bases, and 16 bases lay outside the gene matches. CDR3 in amino acids: CSVEPQGSSGEIYF. CDR3 bases: TGCAGCGTTGAGCCCCAGGGGTCTAGCGGGGAGATTTACTTC.

Points on this clone: It is unclear where the CDR3 begins or ends on the DNA, so no DNA is shown, and the CDR3 is as TCRdb lists it. This chain connects TRBV25-1 to TRBJ1-6; TRBD1 was called by the table and not checked on the DNA. The CDR3 comprises 17 residues, both ends counted. In germline, CDR1 is MGHDK, CDR2 SYGVNS. The CDR3 protein is CASSSSTGAPNNSPLHF.

The chain employs TRBV10-1 and TRBJ2-1; TRBD2 might be the D (5 bases). Trimming pared 3 bases from V and 4 bases from J, leaving 10 bases between. The CDR3 consists of 14 residues. CDR1 is WNHNN, CDR2 SYGVQD, per germline (reference sequence). The CDR3 reads CASSDGEPYNEQFF. In DNA form, the CDR3 reads TGCGCCAGCAGTGACGGGGAACCGTACAATGAGCAGTTCTTC.

A remark on this clone: Different DNA sequences within this sample yield the same CDR3. This chain connects TRBV12-3 or TRBV12-4 to TRBJ1-1, with a tentative D call TRBD1 (5 bases). This CDR3 comprises 13 residues. Trimming cost V 5 bases and J 1 base, with 8 bases left between them. The CDR3 reads CASSLGGNTEAFF. The CDR3 nucleotides read TGTGCCAGCAGTCTGGGGGGGAACACTGAAGCTTTCTTT.

The chain is built from TRBV28 and TRBJ1-4; D perhaps matches TRBD1 (6 bases). Between the trimmed V and J ends, which lost 8 bases and 7 bases, there was a span of 14 bases. CDR1 and CDR2 (germline): MDHEN, SYDVKM. The CDR3 has 13 amino acids. In DNA form, the CDR3 reads TGTGCCAGCGGGGGGGCCAGAGGTGAAAAACTGTTTTTT. Its protein is CASGGARGEKLFF.

The V call is TRBV6-5, the J call TRBJ1-2; 11 nucleotides agree with TRBD1. Germline values: CDR1 MNHEY, CDR2 SVGAGI. V lost 6 bases to trimming and J lost 0 bases; unmatched junction nucleotides: 3. The CDR3 totals 15 residues. The CDR3 DNA sequence: TGTGCCAGCAGCTGGACAGGGGGCCCTAACTATGGCTACACCTTC. Its translation is CASSWTGGPNYGYTF.

The table lists this clone with a few counts. The rearrangement uses TRBV6-1 and TRBJ2-7, with D tentatively TRBD1 (6 bases). Germline CDR1 and CDR2: MNHNS and SASEGT. The CDR3 length is 15 residues. The V end was cut by 1 base, the J end by 2 bases, with 12 bases between. CDR3 sequence: CASSEVRTATYEQYF. The CDR3 region has the DNA TGTGCCAGCAGTGAAGTTCGGACAGCTACCTACGAGCAGTACTTC.

The J gene is TRBJ2-1, the V gene TRBV7-9, with TRBD2 matching over 7 bases. CDR1 and CDR2 from the germline V gene are SEHNR and FQNEAQ (reference sequence). The V segment lost 6 bases and the J segment 0 bases; nucleotides outside the gene matches: 8. CDR3 length: 16 residues. The CDR3 sequence is CASRSQRGSSYNEQFF. The CDR3 nucleotides read TGTGCCAGCAGATCCCAGCGGGGCAGCTCCTACAATGAGCAGTTCTTC.

The V gene is TRBV19, the J gene TRBJ2-2, with D possibly being TRBD2 (5 bases). Looked up from germline, CDR1 is LNHDA and CDR2 is SQIVND (reference sequence). V was pared by 5 bases and J by 7 bases, with 14 bases between. CDR3 length: 14 residues. Written as DNA, the CDR3 is TGTGCCAGTAGTCGACCACTAGGGAGCGGGGAGCTGTTTTTT. Residues: CASSRPLGSGELFF.

The chain recombines TRBV3-1 (or the pseudogene TRBV3-2) with TRBJ2-1, with 12 bases aligning to TRBD2. Germline values: CDR1 LGHDT, CDR2 YNNKEL (reference sequence). This CDR3 has 17 amino acids. Trimming took 4 bases from V and 9 from J; bases not matched to a gene: 13. The CDR3 is CASSLSQSTSGSLEQFF. DNA of the CDR3: TGTGCCAGCAGCCTATCCCAGTCGACTAGCGGGAGCCTTGAGCAGTTCTTC.

V is TRBV29-1 and J is TRBJ1-1; possibly TRBD1 for D (6 bases). Trimming cost V 6 bases and J 3 bases, with 14 bases left between them. The germline gives CDR1 SQVTM, CDR2 ANQGSEA. This CDR3 comprises 13 residues. For the CDR3, the DNA is TGCAGCGTCGTCCGGGACACCTACACTGAAGCTTTCTTT. Its translation is CSVVRDTYTEAFF.

This clone was seen a handful of times. This sequence joins TRBV6-5 and TRBJ1-3, with no clear D. Trimming cost V 0 bases and J 0 bases, with 9 bases left between them. The CDR3 spans 16 residues. Germline V gene sequence: CDR1 MNHEY, CDR2 SVGAGI. CDR3 protein: CASSYSAIFSGNTIYF. Written as DNA, the CDR3 is TGTGCCAGCAGTTACTCAGCAATCTTCTCTGGAAACACCATATATTTT.

As regards this clone: The junction does not match germline at one end; this may be a read error. This chain joins TRBV27 and TRBJ1-1; possibly TRBD1 for D (6 bases). Per germline, CDR1 MNHEY and CDR2 SMNVEV (reference sequence). There are 12 residues in the CDR3. CDR3 in DNA: TGTGCCAGCAGTTTTCCTCGGACAGCACTTACCTTT. It codes for CASSFPRTALTF.

V is TRBV19 and J is TRBJ2-1, with 11 nucleotides matching TRBD2. The V gene end was trimmed by 4 bases and the J gene end by 0 bases; junction bases not matched to a gene: 5. Germline V gene lookup returns CDR1 LNHDA and CDR2 SQIVND (reference sequence). This CDR3 has 17 residues. Written as DNA, the CDR3 is TGTGCCAGTAGTACCATAGCGGGAGGGCCCTCCTACAATGAGCAGTTCTTC. As protein: CASSTIAGGPSYNEQFF.

The J gene is TRBJ1-2, the V gene TRBV7-9; D is perhaps TRBD1 (6 bases). Germline V gives CDR1 SEHNR, CDR2 FQNEAQ (reference sequence). V was pared by 5 bases and J by 3 bases, with 16 bases between. This CDR3 has 15 amino acids. This CDR3 reads CASSPSQGLDYGYTF. For the CDR3, the DNA is TGTGCCAGCAGCCCTTCACAGGGTTTGGACTATGGCTACACCTTC.

The chain combines TRBV24-1 with TRBJ2-7; D gene uncertain. Between the trimmed V and J ends, which lost 4 bases and 4 bases, there was a span of 4 bases. The germline gives CDR1 KGHDR, CDR2 SFDVKD. This CDR3 is built from 11 residues. This chain's CDR3 is CATSDLYEQYF. The CDR3 bases are TGTGCCACCAGTGACCTTTACGAGCAGTACTTC.

There are a few counts of this clone. The rearrangement joins TRBV11-2 to TRBJ2-1, with D possibly matching TRBD1 (6 bases). The CDR3 is 15 amino acids. V lost 7 bases to trimming and J lost 0 bases, with 13 bases between them. The germline V gene encodes CDR1 SGHAT and CDR2 FQNNGV. CDR3 protein: CASKRGSGSYNEQFF. The CDR3 coding sequence is TGTGCCAGCAAGAGGGGGAGCGGCTCCTACAATGAGCAGTTCTTC.

The V call is TRBV28, the J call TRBJ1-5; the match to TRBD1 covers 10 bases. Germline CDR1 reads MDHEN; CDR2 reads SYDVKM. V shed 6 bases, J shed 9 bases, and the junction held 11 bases outside the gene matches. The CDR3 length is 15 residues. CDR3 loop: CASRYDRGRYRPQHF. The DNA for the CDR3 is TGTGCCAGCAGATACGACAGGGGGCGTTATAGGCCCCAGCATTTT.

V and J are TRBV18 and TRBJ2-3, with 8 bases that match TRBD2. This CDR3 region has 16 residues. Germline CDR1 is KGHSH and CDR2 is LQKENI. The V segment lost 3 bases and the J segment 2 bases; nucleotides outside the gene matches: 7. The CDR3 protein is CASSPRLASNTDTQYF. CDR3 sequence (DNA): TGTGCCAGCTCACCGCGACTAGCGTCGAACACAGATACGCAGTATTTT.

The CDR3 DNA reads as TGTGCCAGCAGCCGCACAGGGGCGCGGCAGCCCCAGCATTTT. This sequence encodes CASSRTGARQPQHF. The chain uses TRBV27 and TRBJ1-5; 7 nucleotides line up with TRBD1. The germline CDR1 and CDR2 sequences are MNHEY and SMNVEV (reference sequence). V was clipped by 6 bases and J by 7 bases; unmatched bases: 9. The CDR3 runs 14 residues.

J is TRBJ1-5 and V is TRBV12-1. TRBV12-1 has pseudogene status. CDR3 length: 17 residues. CDR3 residues: CASSLTARGGSNQPQHF. CDR3 in DNA: TGTGCCAGCAGCTTGACAGCCCGGGGGGGTAGCAATCAGCCCCAGCATTTT.

This clone was recorded only once. At one boundary the junction diverges from the germline segment, which might be a read error. This chain links TRBV6-5 with TRBJ1-1, with D maybe TRBD1 (5 bases). Germline CDR1 and CDR2: MNHEY and SVGAGI. The CDR3 is 15 amino acids. For the CDR3, the DNA is TGTGCCAGCAGTTACCTGGGCCGGGTGGACACTGAGGCTTTCTTT. Translation: CASSYLGRVDTEAFF.

The rearrangement links TRBV2 to TRBJ2-3; 7 nucleotides match TRBD2. The CDR3 loop spans 17 amino acids. Germline V gives CDR1 SNHLY, CDR2 FYNNEI. V shed 4 bases and J 2 bases; nucleotides not matched to a gene: 12. The CDR3 spells CASSGAGLAVNTDTQYF. The CDR3 coding sequence is TGTGCCAGCAGTGGGGCGGGGCTAGCGGTGAACACAGATACGCAGTATTTT.

V is TRBV18 and J is TRBJ2-5, with 8 bases identical to TRBD1. V lost 3 bases to trimming and J lost 4 bases; unmatched junction nucleotides: 7. CDR3 length: 15 residues. Germline assignment: CDR1 KGHSH and CDR2 LQKENI. The CDR3 DNA follows: TGTGCCAGCTCACCCCCGGACAGGGCCCGAGAGACCCAGTACTTC. This codes for CASSPPDRARETQYF.

V is TRBV19 and J is TRBJ1-5, with a tentative D call TRBD1 (5 bases). The ends were cut back, 4 bases at V and 4 bases at J, with 11 bases in the middle. Germline lookup yields CDR1 LNHDA and CDR2 SQIVND (reference sequence). CDR3 length: 14 residues. CDR3 sequence: CASSTPRQNQPQHF. For the CDR3, the DNA is TGTGCCAGTAGTACCCCCCGACAGAATCAGCCCCAGCATTTT.

The V gene is TRBV28, the J gene TRBJ1-1, with 7 bases lining up with TRBD1. J gave up 7 bases and V 3 bases, and 11 bases lay outside the gene matches. The germline gives CDR1 MDHEN, CDR2 SYDVKM. This CDR3 region has 15 residues. The CDR3 region has the DNA TGTGCCAGCAGTTTCGAGGGGGCGAAATTGGTTGAAGCTTTCTTT. Translating gives CASSFEGAKLVEAFF.